This T cell receptor beta chain stems from a study of identical twins. Overall study findings and caveats: Zero-insertion results could be subject to partial confounding by invariant MAIT and iNKT cells. Insertions ran lower in abundant cord blood beta clonotypes, though not in memory repertoires.

In the case of this clonotype: Its antigen is unknown.

Each CDR3 protein is one row after TCRdb ran MiXCR on the 5' RACE reads. The sample lists hundreds of thousands of distinct CDR3 sequences; 18% were seen once. V lost 5 bases and J lost 0; bases outside the gene matches: 7. The CDR3 runs to 16 residues. The V gene's germline CDR1 is DFQATT and CDR2 SNEGSKA (reference sequence). Healthy Caucasians alone served as donors. The same specimen was also included in a second study, on T cells expressing NK-cell markers. Turning to that study: Alpha-beta TCR T cells were the sole sorting target in several experiments, owing to an anti-gamma-delta TCR antibody.

Input material: PBMCs. The V gene is TRBV20-1, the J gene TRBJ2-1, with TRBD1 identical over 10 bases. This TCR was recovered from a woman aged 18-29 years in good health. The CDR3 bases are TGCAGTGCTGGACGACAGGGGGCCGGCTCCTACAATGAGCAGTTCTTC. Protein sequence: CSAGRQGAGSYNEQFF.